One sample yielded the 3 T cell receptor beta chains listed below, sequenced in a study of blood T cell repertoires in COVID-19. Profiling relied on immunoSEQ multiplex PCR, and the TCRdb table lists in-frame clones only, not all of them. Counted here are about 180,000 clones, 89% occurring once; the ten biggest clones make up less than 2%. What was sequenced was peripheral blood. Receptor source: a man aged 18 to 30 who had recovered from COVID-19.

The J gene is TRBJ2-3, the V gene TRBV30; 7 nucleotides match TRBD1. The CDR3 length is 14 residues. Looked up from germline, CDR1 is GTSNPN and CDR2 is SVGIG (reference sequence). With 1 base clipped from V and 4 bases from J, the junction kept 5 bases outside the gene matches. The CDR3 loop is CAWSETGVADTQYF. Written as DNA, the CDR3 is TGTGCCTGGAGTGAAACAGGGGTGGCAGATACGCAGTATTTT.

V gene TRBV7-9 combines with J gene TRBJ1-3; D remains ambiguous. The CDR3 is 16 amino acids. Germline V gives CDR1 SEHNR, CDR2 FQNEAQ (reference sequence). V gave up 7 bases and J gave up 4 bases, with 20 bases separating them. CDR3 protein: CASTLSKTWEGNTIYF. CDR3 bases: TGTGCCAGCACCCTATCTAAGACCTGGGAGGGAAACACCATATATTTT.

The rearrangement uses TRBV18 and TRBJ1-4, with D possibly TRBD1 on 5 matching bases. Germline V gives CDR1 KGHSH, CDR2 LQKENI. The CDR3 is 17 residues long. V was clipped by 4 bases and J by 0 bases, with 15 bases between them. In nucleotides, the CDR3 is TGTGCCAGCTCACGAACGGCACCCAGGGCAACTAATGAAAAACTGTTTTTT. Its translation is CASSRTAPRATNEKLFF.